These T cell receptor beta chains were read from a single sample in a study of blood T cell repertoires in COVID-19. Repertoires were generated with immunoSEQ multiplex PCR, while TCRdb's copy carries only in-frame clones and drops some. The table records roughly 95,000 clones, approximately 80% of them present only once. The sequencing input was peripheral blood. The receptors here all came from a man in his 60s with acute or convalescent COVID-19. Both conserved end residues are part of each CDR3. Each record gives: clone size, J gene, V gene, D gene, CDR3 protein, CDR3 DNA. The D gene is left open where the match is weak. A row's size may be missing; if present it is once, few, many or a size class.

>-|TRBJ1-4|TRBV7-2|TRBD1
CASSLGTGGYEKLFF
TGTGCCAGCAGCTTGGGGACAGGGGGCTATGAAAAACTGTTTTTT
>-|TRBJ2-7|TRBV30|TRBD2
CAWSKASGGYEQYF
TGTGCCTGGAGTAAGGCTAGCGGGGGCTACGAGCAGTACTTC
>-|TRBJ1-1|TRBV7-9|TRBD1
CASSPQGGRTEAFF
TGTGCCAGCAGCCCGCAGGGGGGTCGCACTGAAGCTTTCTTT
>-|TRBJ2-2|TRBV5-4|TRBD1
CASSPGTGGTGELFF
TGTGCCAGCAGCCCCGGGACAGGGGGTACCGGGGAGCTGTTTTTT
>-|TRBJ2-1|TRBV24-1|-
CATSDFETGEQFF
TGTGCCACCAGTGATTTTGAGACAGGCGAGCAGTTCTTC
>-|TRBJ2-7|TRBV6-5|-
CASRQDSRIYEQYF
TGTGCCAGCAGACAGGACAGCCGTATTTACGAGCAGTACTTC
>few|TRBJ1-2|TRBV7-2|-
CASSSVRRGVYGYTF
TGTGCCAGCAGCTCGGTTAGGCGGGGGGTCTATGGCTACACCTTC
>-|TRBJ2-1|TRBV24-1|TRBD2
CATSDQRGDLGQFF
TGTGCCACCAGTGATCAGCGGGGGGACCTGGGGCAGTTCTTC
>-|TRBJ2-1|TRBV6-2/TRBV6-3|TRBD2
CASSYAGEDEQFF
TGTGCCAGCAGTTACGCGGGGGAAGATGAGCAGTTCTTC
>-|TRBJ1-6|TRBV10-3|TRBD1
CAISEGGEVASPLHF
TGTGCCATCAGTGAAGGGGGCGAAGTTGCTTCACCCCTCCACTTT
>-|TRBJ1-4|TRBV30|TRBD1
CAWSVMGQNEKLFF
TGTGCCTGGAGTGTAATGGGACAGAATGAAAAACTGTTTTTT
>-|TRBJ1-5|TRBV29-1|-
CSAIKSGAGNQPQHF
TGCAGCGCTATTAAATCAGGGGCCGGCAATCAGCCCCAGCATTTT
>-|TRBJ2-3|TRBV30|TRBD2
CAWSDGTSQADTQYF
TGTGCCTGGAGTGACGGGACTAGCCAGGCAGATACGCAGTATTTT
>-|TRBJ2-1|TRBV3-1/TRBV3-2|-
CASSQVRGNEQFF
TGTGCCAGCAGCCAAGTCCGGGGCAATGAGCAGTTCTTC
>-|TRBJ2-2|TRBV10-1|TRBD2
CASSDPGGPSGELFF
TGCGCCAGCAGTGACCCGGGGGGGCCTAGCGGGGAGCTGTTTTTT
>-|TRBJ2-2|TRBV25-1|-
CASSNLPSAGELFF
TGTGCCAGCAGCAACCTGCCGAGCGCCGGGGAGCTGTTTTTT
>-|TRBJ2-7|TRBV19|-
CASRDSYYEQYF
TGTGCCAGTAGGGACAGTTACTACGAGCAGTACTTC
>-|TRBJ2-1|TRBV5-1|TRBD2
CASSLGLAGNNEQFF
TGCGCCAGCAGCTTGGGACTAGCGGGAAATAATGAGCAGTTCTTC
>-|TRBJ2-3|TRBV19|TRBD2
CASRSSGETDTQYF
TGTGCCAGTAGGTCTAGCGGGGAGACAGATACGCAGTATTTT
>few|TRBJ1-1|TRBV7-2|TRBD1
CASSWGQQNTEAFF
TGTGCCAGCAGCTGGGGACAGCAGAACACTGAGGCTTTCTTT
>-|TRBJ1-1|TRBV7-2|-
CASSLGNGFGTEAFF
TGTGCCAGCAGCTTAGGTAACGGGTTCGGCACTGAAGCTTTCTTT
>few|TRBJ1-6|TRBV10-3|-
CAISPGQNSPLHF
TGTGCCATCAGCCCAGGGCAGAATTCACCCCTCCACTTT
>-|TRBJ2-1|TRBV11-2|TRBD2
CASSLGRGGLNEQFF
TGTGCCAGCAGCTTAGGGCGGGGGGGCCTCAATGAGCAGTTCTTC
>-|TRBJ2-1|TRBV5-1|TRBD2
CASNKRDGDNEQFF
TGCGCCAGCAACAAGCGGGATGGTGATAATGAGCAGTTCTTC
>-|TRBJ1-1|TRBV11-2|-
CASSQTQGSTEAFF
TGTGCCAGCAGCCAAACCCAGGGGTCCACTGAAGCTTTCTTT
>-|TRBJ1-2|TRBV25-1|TRBD1
CASRTGDRYGYTF
TGTGCCAGCAGAACAGGGGATCGGTATGGCTACACCTTC
>-|TRBJ1-2|TRBV18|-
CASSPTDLNYGYTF
TGTGCCAGCTCACCGACAGATCTTAACTATGGCTACACCTTC
>-|TRBJ1-4|TRBV11-3|-
CASSFDGGSNEKLFF
TGTGCCAGCAGCTTCGACGGGGGATCTAATGAAAAACTGTTTTTT
>-|TRBJ1-5|TRBV6-5|TRBD1
CASSYGQGYNQPQHF
TGTGCCAGCAGTTACGGACAGGGTTACAATCAGCCCCAGCATTTT
>-|TRBJ2-2|TRBV18|-
CASSGQTNTGELFF
TGTGCCAGCTCAGGGCAGACCAACACCGGGGAGCTGTTTTTT
>-|TRBJ1-2|TRBV10-3|TRBD1
CAIRRTGVSGYTF
TGTGCCATCAGAAGGACAGGGGTGAGTGGCTACACCTTC
>-|TRBJ1-5|TRBV30|-
CACSQGRSQPQHF
TGTGCCTGCTCCCAGGGAAGGAGTCAGCCCCAGCATTTT
>-|TRBJ2-3|TRBV14|TRBD1
CASSHRTGSTDTQYF
TGTGCCAGCAGCCATAGGACAGGTTCCACAGATACGCAGTATTTT
>-|TRBJ2-1|TRBV2|TRBD1
CAIHGQGASNEQFF
TGTGCCATACACGGACAGGGTGCGAGCAATGAGCAGTTCTTC
>once|TRBJ1-3|TRBV7-9|-
CASRGHSNTIYF
TGTGCCAGCAGAGGACATTCAAACACCATATATTTT
>-|TRBJ2-1|TRBV27|TRBD2
CASSFERGSVDEQFF
TGTGCCAGCAGTTTCGAGCGGGGATCCGTGGATGAGCAGTTCTTC
>-|TRBJ1-2|TRBV3-1/TRBV3-2|TRBD1
CASSQVDRAYGYTF
TGTGCCAGCAGCCAAGTCGACAGGGCCTATGGCTACACCTTC
>-|TRBJ1-2|TRBV3-1/TRBV3-2|TRBD1
CASSPDGQGASRYGYTF
TGTGCCAGCAGCCCCGACGGACAGGGGGCGTCTCGCTATGGCTACACCTTC
>-|TRBJ1-2|TRBV5-6|TRBD1
CASRTGFRNYGYTF
TGTGCCAGCAGGACAGGGTTTCGGAACTATGGCTACACCTTC
>-|TRBJ1-1|TRBV15|-
CATSRDGRDTEAFF
TGTGCCACCAGCAGAGATGGGAGGGACACTGAAGCTTTCTTT
>-|TRBJ2-1|TRBV10-2|TRBD1
CASSGSPQGKKGNEQFF
TGCGCCAGCAGTGGCTCTCCACAGGGGAAAAAAGGTAATGAGCAGTTCTTC
>once|TRBJ1-3|TRBV5-5|TRBD1
CASSFQGANSGNTIYF
TGTGCCAGCAGCTTCCAGGGGGCGAACTCTGGAAACACCATATATTTT
>-|TRBJ2-5|TRBV18|-
CASSPWMEGRATQYF
TGTGCCAGCTCACCCTGGATGGAGGGACGCGCAACCCAGTACTTC
>-|TRBJ1-5|TRBV18|-
CASSPVRGNQPQHF
TGTGCCAGCTCACCAGTGCGGGGGAACCAGCCCCAGCATTTT
>few|TRBJ1-2|TRBV28|-
CATYRVYGYTF
TGTGCCACTTACAGGGTCTATGGCTACACCTTC
>-|TRBJ1-1|TRBV3-1/TRBV3-2|-
CASNPGHLYSEAFF
TGTGCCAGCAACCCGGGACACCTTTACTCTGAAGCTTTCTTT
>-|TRBJ2-7|TRBV7-2|TRBD2
CASSLGGGALEQYF
TGTGCCAGCAGCTTAGGCGGGGGGGCTTTAGAGCAGTACTTC
>-|TRBJ2-3|TRBV30|TRBD2
CAWTGTSGGGDTQYF
TGTGCCTGGACCGGGACTAGCGGGGGTGGAGATACGCAGTATTTT
>once|TRBJ2-3|TRBV10-1|-
CASSGTSTSTDTQYF
TGCGCCAGCAGTGGGACTTCTACCTCCACAGATACGCAGTATTTT
>-|TRBJ1-1|TRBV19|-
CASIQDTYTEAFF
TGTGCCAGTATCCAGGACACCTACACTGAAGCTTTCTTT
>-|TRBJ1-5|TRBV21-1|-
CASSPTTGLGYSGNQPQHF
TGTGCCAGCAGCCCAACGACAGGGCTGGGATATTCGGGCAATCAGCCCCAGCATTTT
>-|TRBJ1-1|TRBV18|TRBD1
CASSPGQGTEAFF
TGTGCCAGCTCACCGGGACAGGGGACTGAAGCTTTCTTT
>once|TRBJ2-3|TRBV7-9|TRBD1
CASRLRQGTSTDTQYF
TGTGCCAGCAGACTAAGACAGGGGACTAGCACAGATACGCAGTATTTT
>once|TRBJ2-1|TRBV9|TRBD2
CASSVASGINEQFF
TGTGCCAGCAGCGTCGCTAGCGGGATCAATGAGCAGTTCTTC
>-|TRBJ2-5|TRBV6-6|TRBD1
CASSYQTGRPETQYF
TGTGCCAGCAGTTACCAGACAGGGCGGCCGGAGACCCAGTACTTC
>-|TRBJ1-1|TRBV5-5|TRBD1
CASSLTGVRGNTEAFF
TGTGCCAGCAGCCTGACAGGGGTCAGAGGGAACACTGAAGCTTTCTTT
>-|TRBJ1-2|TRBV18|TRBD1
CASTGTGGLDGYTF
TGTGCCAGTACCGGGACAGGGGGTCTCGATGGCTACACCTTC
>once|TRBJ2-5|TRBV5-1|-
CASSLDLATETQYF
TGCGCCAGCAGCTTGGACCTAGCGACGGAGACCCAGTACTTC